The next 9 T cell receptor beta chains were all read from a single sample in a study of blood T cell repertoires in COVID-19. The method was immunoSEQ multiplex PCR; TCRdb's version includes in-frame clones alone and lacks a portion of them. The data contain roughly 91,000 clones, around 85% of them singletons. Sequencing used peripheral blood. These receptor sequences come from a man aged 70-80 years with acute or convalescent COVID-19.

This clone was observed a few times. The rearrangement joins TRBV6-1 to TRBJ2-7; D is possibly TRBD2 (5 bases). Trimming removed 0 bases at V and 0 bases at J, with 12 bases between. The CDR3 spans 16 residues. Germline CDR1 MNHNS, CDR2 SASEGT. The CDR3 here is CASSEAAADSSYEQYF. CDR3 coding DNA: TGTGCCAGCAGTGAAGCGGCAGCGGACTCCTCCTACGAGCAGTACTTC.

In regard to this clone: This specimen includes other DNA sequences encoding the same CDR3. The CDR3 reads CASSLAGGRETQYF. The CDR3 DNA reads as TGCGCCAGCAGCTTGGCGGGGGGGCGAGAGACCCAGTACTTC. The gene calls are TRBV5-1 and TRBJ2-5; TRBD2 matches 8 bases. There are 14 residues in the CDR3. The J segment lost 4 bases and the V segment lost 0 bases, leaving 2 bases of the junction unmatched. Germline-derived CDR1 and CDR2 are SGHRS and YFSETQ. The variable domain in full, with the rest retrieved from reference TRBV5-1 and TRBJ2-5, is KAGVTQTPRYLIKTRGQQVTLSCSPISGHRSVSWYQQTPGQGLQFLFEYFSETQRNKGNFPGRFSGRQFSNSRSEMNVSTLELGDSALYLCASSLAGGRETQYFGPGTRLLVL.

This clone came up once. The CDR3 loop is CASSPRRLAEDTQYF. The CDR3 DNA follows: TGTGCCAGCTCACCACGACGACTAGCAGAAGATACGCAGTATTTT. The chain joins TRBV18 to TRBJ2-3; 7 bases line up with TRBD2. CDR3 size: 15 residues. Germline V gene lookup returns CDR1 KGHSH and CDR2 LQKENI. J lost 5 bases, V lost 1 base, and 6 bases had no gene match.

The V gene is TRBV11-2, the J gene TRBJ1-5, with TRBD1 matching 8 bases. V shed 6 bases, J shed 5 bases, and the junction held 9 bases outside the gene matches. The CDR3 consists of 15 residues. Germline CDR1 is SGHAT and CDR2 is FQNNGV. The CDR3 here is CASSFDRGVYQPQHF. In nucleotides, the CDR3 is TGTGCCAGCAGTTTCGACAGGGGCGTATATCAGCCCCAGCATTTT.

The gene calls are TRBV2 and TRBJ1-5; 8 bases are shared with TRBD1. This CDR3 spans 13 amino acids. V was clipped by 8 bases and J by 4 bases; unmatched bases: 4. Germline V gene data show CDR1 as SNHLY and CDR2 as FYNNEI. CDR3 sequence reads: CASAGQANQPQHF. The CDR3 bases are TGTGCCAGCGCGGGACAGGCGAATCAGCCCCAGCATTTT.

The chain carries TRBV3-1 (or the pseudogene TRBV3-2) and TRBJ2-7, with 8 bases that match TRBD1. CDR1 LGHDT and CDR2 YNNKEL come from the germline V gene (reference sequence). V shed 5 bases and J 1 base; nucleotides not matched to a gene: 7. The CDR3 totals 15 residues. The CDR3 protein is CASSLVTGESYEQYF. The DNA for the CDR3 is TGTGCCAGCAGCTTGGTGACAGGGGAATCCTACGAGCAGTACTTC.

This rearrangement joins TRBV6-5 to TRBJ1-6, with D perhaps matching TRBD1 (5 bases). Deletions cut 6 bases from V and 14 bases from J, with 14 bases between. The CDR3 sequence is 12 residues long. CDR1 MNHEY and CDR2 SVGAGI come from the germline V gene. The CDR3 DNA sequence: TGTGCCAGCAGCCGGGGGGTCGGGACCCTCCACTTT. Its protein is CASSRGVGTLHF.

This rearrangement joins TRBV10-2 to TRBJ1-1, with 7 positions matching TRBD1. In germline, CDR1 is WSHSY, CDR2 SAAADI. Trimming at V came to 6 bases and at J to 8 bases, leaving 3 bases not matched to a gene. The CDR3 extends over 11 amino acids. CDR3 nucleotide sequence: TGCGCCAGCAGCCCCAGGGGGGAAGCTTTCTTT. It yields the protein CASSPRGEAFF.

This clone was picked up a small number of times. The chain carries TRBV16 and TRBJ2-1; 13 bases are shared with TRBD2. Germline V lookup: CDR1 KGHSY, CDR2 FQNENV. V was clipped by 5 bases and J by 3 bases; unmatched bases: 7. The CDR3 has 17 residues. The CDR3 sequence is CASSGLAGAKVYNEQFF. The DNA for the CDR3 is TGTGCCAGCAGCGGACTAGCGGGGGCCAAAGTCTACAATGAGCAGTTCTTC.